The rows below give T cell receptor beta chains drawn from one sample of a study of early T cells in non-severe SARS-CoV-2 infection. From the 5' RACE reads, TCRdb called clonotypes with MiXCR, one entry per CDR3 protein. The profile shows fewer than 85,000 distinct CDR3 sequences, over 9% of them singletons. The sequencing input was whole blood. The receptors derive from an adult who was a healthcare worker with PCR-confirmed SARS-CoV-2 infection or an uninfected control (not recorded which). The conserved cysteine and the conserved F or W are not part of the CDR3 here.

CDR3 | J | V
ASSIPGQGSHTQY | TRBJ2-3 | TRBV5-4
ATLRATYEQY | TRBJ2-7 | TRBV28
ASSLAGHNSPLH | TRBJ1-6 | TRBV7-2
ASSRATSGRALAKNIQY | TRBJ2-4 | TRBV28
AISETQGLNSPLH | TRBJ1-6 | TRBV10-3
ASSLGGGCEKLF | TRBJ1-4 | TRBV7-9
ASRLRLARYEQF | TRBJ2-1 | TRBV11-2
ASSRRTTDTQY | TRBJ2-3 | TRBV5-1
ALSAGANEQF | TRBJ2-1 | TRBV30
ASSLVTGGSETQY | TRBJ2-5 | TRBV5-4
ASSLTGFGEYREAEQY | TRBJ2-7 | TRBV5-4
ATSRRPGLAGGSITQY | TRBJ2-3 | TRBV15
ASKRTPNEQF | TRBJ2-1 | TRBV27
ASSLGGPKQKLF | TRBJ1-4 | TRBV28
ASSPQTGAIYEQY | TRBJ2-7 | TRBV28
SVEDSRRNTGELF | TRBJ2-2 | TRBV29-1
ASRGTGELF | TRBJ2-2 | TRBV3-1
ASSSGASGAYNEQF | TRBJ2-1 | TRBV11-3
ASSFGTRGEQY | TRBJ2-7 | TRBV28
ASGHNGQGAYSNQPQH | TRBJ1-5 | TRBV6-2/TRBV6-3
ASSQGQGPGDTQY | TRBJ2-3 | TRBV4-2
SALVPGVNEQY | TRBJ2-7 | TRBV20-1
ASRGQGAMGEKLF | TRBJ1-4 | TRBV12-3/TRBV12-4
ASSVRAKAQPQH | TRBJ1-5 | TRBV27
ASRITGATDTQY | TRBJ2-3 | TRBV5-1
ASSFGQGRTGNTIY | TRBJ1-3 | TRBV12-3/TRBV12-4
ASSLKRGGNEQF | TRBJ2-1 | TRBV7-3
ASSEYRDDEQF | TRBJ2-1 | TRBV25-1
ASSFARQETQY | TRBJ2-5 | TRBV5-6
ATSRTTRSYEQY | TRBJ2-7 | TRBV15
ASSYSSGASPVEQY | TRBJ2-7 | TRBV6-6
ASSYSRYYGYT | TRBJ1-2 | TRBV6-6
ASSLASTTPYEQY | TRBJ2-7 | TRBV7-2
ASSQLGLGEQF | TRBJ2-1 | TRBV14
ASSAGWYTQY | TRBJ2-3 | TRBV6-1
ASSRTRSSGSFPDTQY | TRBJ2-3 | TRBV14
ASSPGGVNTEAF | TRBJ1-1 | TRBV6-4
SASIGGPTDTQY | TRBJ2-3 | TRBV20-1
AANTGIRGYT | TRBJ1-2 | TRBV30
ATSRDRQAGYT | TRBJ1-2 | TRBV15
ASSLGKTEAF | TRBJ1-1 | TRBV6-2/TRBV6-3
SATTSGSSYNEQF | TRBJ2-1 | TRBV20-1
ASSLGVGTAGLSSYNEQF | TRBJ2-1 | TRBV7-2
ASSQNRVRELF | TRBJ2-2 | TRBV4-1
ASSPSGVYNEQF | TRBJ2-1 | TRBV25-1
ASRALVGAGVYEQY | TRBJ2-7 | TRBV28
ASSHRTEGQPQH | TRBJ1-5 | TRBV3-1
ASSIVLADYNEQF | TRBJ2-1 | TRBV27
ASSPPWGLGSYEQY | TRBJ2-7 | TRBV6-6
ASSLSNTGPYNEQF | TRBJ2-1 | TRBV27
ATSFDGLAGKTDTQY | TRBJ2-3 | TRBV11-2
ASSFRQGKNTGELF | TRBJ2-2 | TRBV5-1
ASSLKESGIGYT | TRBJ1-2 | TRBV7-9
AISDQVRAANYGYT | TRBJ1-2 | TRBV10-3
SARDFSGNQQEQF | TRBJ2-1 | TRBV20-1
ASSLAGSRNQPQH | TRBJ1-5 | TRBV11-2
ASSAGQGRNYEQY | TRBJ2-7 | TRBV27
ASSRPGGPLYGYT | TRBJ1-2 | TRBV6-2/TRBV6-3
ASSQEWSGSPGGTF | TRBJ2-1 | TRBV3-1
ASSLGPTGELF | TRBJ2-2 | TRBV7-3